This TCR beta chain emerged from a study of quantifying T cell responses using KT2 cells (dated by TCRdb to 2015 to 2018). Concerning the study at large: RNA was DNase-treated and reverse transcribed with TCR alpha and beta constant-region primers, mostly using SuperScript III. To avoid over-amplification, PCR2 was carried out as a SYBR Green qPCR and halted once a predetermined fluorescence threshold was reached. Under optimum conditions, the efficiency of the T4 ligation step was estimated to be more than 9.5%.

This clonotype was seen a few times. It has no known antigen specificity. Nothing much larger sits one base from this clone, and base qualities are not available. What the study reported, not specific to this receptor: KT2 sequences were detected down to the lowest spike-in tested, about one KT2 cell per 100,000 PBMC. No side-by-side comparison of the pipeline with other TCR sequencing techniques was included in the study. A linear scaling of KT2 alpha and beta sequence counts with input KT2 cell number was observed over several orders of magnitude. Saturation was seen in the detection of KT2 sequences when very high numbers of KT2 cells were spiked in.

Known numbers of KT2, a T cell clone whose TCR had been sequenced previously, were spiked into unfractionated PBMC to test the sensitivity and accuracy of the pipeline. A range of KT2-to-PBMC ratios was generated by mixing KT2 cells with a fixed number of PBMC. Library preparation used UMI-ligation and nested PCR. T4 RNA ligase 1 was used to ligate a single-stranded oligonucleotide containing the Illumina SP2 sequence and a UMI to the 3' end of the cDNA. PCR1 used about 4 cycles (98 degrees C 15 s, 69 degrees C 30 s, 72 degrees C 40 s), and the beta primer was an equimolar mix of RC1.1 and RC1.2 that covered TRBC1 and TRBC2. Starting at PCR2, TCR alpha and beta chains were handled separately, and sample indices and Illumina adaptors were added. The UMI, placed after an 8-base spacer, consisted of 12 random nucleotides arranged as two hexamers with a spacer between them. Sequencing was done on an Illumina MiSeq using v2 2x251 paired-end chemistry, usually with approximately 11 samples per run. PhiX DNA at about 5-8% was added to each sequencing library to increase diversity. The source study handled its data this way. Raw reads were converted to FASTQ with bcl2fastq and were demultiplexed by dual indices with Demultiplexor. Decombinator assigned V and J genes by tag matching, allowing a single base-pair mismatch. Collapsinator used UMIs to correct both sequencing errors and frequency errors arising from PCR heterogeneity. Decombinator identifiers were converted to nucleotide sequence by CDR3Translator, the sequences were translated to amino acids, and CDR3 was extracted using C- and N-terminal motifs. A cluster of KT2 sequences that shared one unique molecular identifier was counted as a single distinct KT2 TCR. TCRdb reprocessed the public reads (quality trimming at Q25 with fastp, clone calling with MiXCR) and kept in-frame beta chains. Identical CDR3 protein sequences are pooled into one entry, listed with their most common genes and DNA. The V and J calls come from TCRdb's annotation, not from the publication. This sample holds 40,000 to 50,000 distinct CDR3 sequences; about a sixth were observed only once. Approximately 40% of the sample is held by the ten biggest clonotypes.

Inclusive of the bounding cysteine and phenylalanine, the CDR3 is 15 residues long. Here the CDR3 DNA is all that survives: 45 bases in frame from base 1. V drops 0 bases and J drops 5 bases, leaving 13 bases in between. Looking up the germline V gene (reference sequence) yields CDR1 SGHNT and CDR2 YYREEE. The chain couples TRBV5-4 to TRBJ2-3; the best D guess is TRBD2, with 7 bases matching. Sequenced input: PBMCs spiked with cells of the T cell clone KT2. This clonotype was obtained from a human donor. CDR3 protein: CASSLVRGAGDTQYF. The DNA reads TGTGCCAGCAGCTTGGTCCGGGGGGCCGGAGATACGCAGTATTTT.